The clone carrying this T cell receptor (beta chain) was seen ten or more times. The antigen remains undetermined. Time point here: persistent/refractory GD, antithyroid drugs over 5 years with positive TRAb. The TCR library was made from RNA extracted from PBMCs. A blood draw put roughly 10 milliliters of peripheral blood into EDTA tubes. These data originate in a study of regulatory T cells in long-lasting Graves disease. Study-level points and caveats: The persistent group shared around 2,700 public clonotypes, more than the roughly 970 shared by new patients.

Library construction for TCR beta used iRepertoire HTBI primers and Arm-PCR of CDR3 regions. TCRdb redid the calling of the multiplex PCR reads with MiXCR, one entry per CDR3 protein. The data show over 450,000 distinct CDR3 sequences, approximately 21% seen once. This receptor was identified in a female donor with Graves disease. The sequenced sample was peripheral blood mononuclear cells (PBMCs), obtained when the disease was refractory, from a patient treated with antithyroid drugs.

CDR3 protein: CASSLTDDSPLHF. The CDR3 DNA follows: TGTGCCAGCAGCTTAACGGACGACTCACCCCTCCACTTT. The chain joins TRBV7-2 to TRBJ1-6, with D hard to call. This CDR3 comprises 13 residues. Germline CDR1 reads SGHTA; CDR2 reads FQGNSA. Trimming left V 2 bases short and J 10 bases short, with 9 bases between. Supplemented by reference TRBV7-2 and TRBJ1-6, the full variable domain reads GAGVSQSPSNKVTEKGKDVELRCDPISGHTALYWYRQSLGQGLEFLIYFQGNSAPDKSGLPSDRFSAERTGGSVSTLTIQRTQQEDSAVYLCASSLTDDSPLHFGNGTRLTVT.